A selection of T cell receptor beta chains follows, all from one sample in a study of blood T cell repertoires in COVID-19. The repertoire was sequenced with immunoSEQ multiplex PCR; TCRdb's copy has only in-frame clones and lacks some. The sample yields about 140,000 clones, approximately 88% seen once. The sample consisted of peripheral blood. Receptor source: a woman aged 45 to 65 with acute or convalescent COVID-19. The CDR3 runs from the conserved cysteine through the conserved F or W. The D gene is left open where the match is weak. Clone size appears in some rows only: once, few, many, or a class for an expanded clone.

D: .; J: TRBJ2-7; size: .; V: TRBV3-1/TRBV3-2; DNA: TGTGCCAGCAGCCAAGACAGACTCTTGAGCTCCTACGAGCAGTACTTC; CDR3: CASSQDRLLSSYEQYF
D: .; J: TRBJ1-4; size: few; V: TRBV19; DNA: TGTGCCAGCAATGACGCAGGGGCAGGCCGTAATGAAAAACTGTTTTTT; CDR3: CASNDAGAGRNEKLFF
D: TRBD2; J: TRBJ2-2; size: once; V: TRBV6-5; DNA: TGTGCCACAACTAGCGGGAGAACCGGGGAGCTGTTTTTT; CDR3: CATTSGRTGELFF
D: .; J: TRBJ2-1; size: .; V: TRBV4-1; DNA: TGCGCCAGCAGCCAGTGGGGCGGACCCTACAATGAGCAGTTCTTC; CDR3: CASSQWGGPYNEQFF
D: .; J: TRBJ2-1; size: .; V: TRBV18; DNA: TGTGCCAGCTCGGGGGGAAATGAGCAGTTCTTC; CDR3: CASSGGNEQFF
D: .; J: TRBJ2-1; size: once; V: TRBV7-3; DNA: TGTGCCAGCAGCTTTAGTGGGGGGGCCGTCGGCAATGAGCAGTTCTTC; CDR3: CASSFSGGAVGNEQFF
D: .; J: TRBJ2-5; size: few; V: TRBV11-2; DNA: TGTGCCAGCAGCCCGGGAGAGGAGACCCAGTACTTC; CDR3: CASSPGEETQYF
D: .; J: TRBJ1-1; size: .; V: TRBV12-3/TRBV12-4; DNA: TGTGCCAGCAGTCGGCGGCAGAACACTGAAGCTTTCTTT; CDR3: CASSRRQNTEAFF
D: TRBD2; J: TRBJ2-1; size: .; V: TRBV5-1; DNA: TGCGCCAGCAGCCCGCGGGGGGGCGAGGGCAATGAGCAGTTCTTC; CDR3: CASSPRGGEGNEQFF
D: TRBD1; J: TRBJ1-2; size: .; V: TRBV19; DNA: TGTGCCAGTAGGGAAACCGGGACAGGGAACTATGGCTACACCTTC; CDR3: CASRETGTGNYGYTF
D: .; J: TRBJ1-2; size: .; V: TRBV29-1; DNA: TGCAGCGTTGAAGAGGGGGGTAGAGGCTATGGCTACACCTTC; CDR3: CSVEEGGRGYGYTF
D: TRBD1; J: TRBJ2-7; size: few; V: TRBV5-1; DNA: TGCGCCAGCAGCGTAGGGCCGGGACAGGGAGGGTACGAGCAGTACTTC; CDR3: CASSVGPGQGGYEQYF
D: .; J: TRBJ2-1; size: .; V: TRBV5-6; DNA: TGTGCCAGCAGCTCCTTAGGGGCATATGAGCAGTTCTTC; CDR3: CASSSLGAYEQFF
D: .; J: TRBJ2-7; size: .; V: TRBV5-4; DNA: TGTGCCAGCAGCTTGGACAGATCCTACGAGCAGTACTTC; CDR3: CASSLDRSYEQYF
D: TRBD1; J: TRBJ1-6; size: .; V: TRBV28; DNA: TGTGCCAGCCTGACAGGGTTGAATTCACCCCTCCACTTT; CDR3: CASLTGLNSPLHF
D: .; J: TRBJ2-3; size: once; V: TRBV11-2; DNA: TGTGCCAGCAGCTTAGTCGTGGATACGCAGTATTTT; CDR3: CASSLVVDTQYF
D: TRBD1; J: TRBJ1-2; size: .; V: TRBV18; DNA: TGTGCCAGCTCATTTCTGGGAAGGACAGGGGCCGACTTTAACTATGGCTACACCTTC; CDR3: CASSFLGRTGADFNYGYTF
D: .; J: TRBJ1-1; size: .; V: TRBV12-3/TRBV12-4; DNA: TGTGCCAGCAGTTTGGCGGAGAACACTGAAGCTTTCTTT; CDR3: CASSLAENTEAFF
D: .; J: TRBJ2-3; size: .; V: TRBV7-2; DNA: TGTGCCAGCAGCTTAGAGCCAGGGTCAGATACGCAGTATTTT; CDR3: CASSLEPGSDTQYF
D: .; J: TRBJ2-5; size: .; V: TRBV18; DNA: TGTGCCAGCTCACCATTTGGGGCTTTACAAGAGACCCAGTACTTC; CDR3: CASSPFGALQETQYF
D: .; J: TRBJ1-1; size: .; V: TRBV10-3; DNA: TGTGCCATCAGTGATAACTTTGAAGCTTTCTTT; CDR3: CAISDNFEAFF
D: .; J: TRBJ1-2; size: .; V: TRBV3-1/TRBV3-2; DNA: TGTGCCAGCAGCCAAGTGTATTCAGGTGGAGGCTACACCTTC; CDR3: CASSQVYSGGGYTF
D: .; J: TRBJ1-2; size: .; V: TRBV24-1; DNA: TGTGCCACGGCCGACAGCAACTATGGCTACACCTTC; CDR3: CATADSNYGYTF
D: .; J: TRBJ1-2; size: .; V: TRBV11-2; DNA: TGTGCCAGCAGCTTAGTGCAGGGGCCTCCCCCTAGGTATGGCTACACCTTC; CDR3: CASSLVQGPPPRYGYTF
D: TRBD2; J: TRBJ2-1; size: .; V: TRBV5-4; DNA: TGTGCCAGCAGCCCGGGACTAGCGGGAGTGAATGAGCAGTTCTTC; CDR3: CASSPGLAGVNEQFF
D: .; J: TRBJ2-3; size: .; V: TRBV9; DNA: TGTGCCAGCAGCACGGTGTGGGGGGCAGATACGCAGTATTTT; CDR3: CASSTVWGADTQYF
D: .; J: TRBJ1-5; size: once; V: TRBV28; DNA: TGTGCCAGCTATAAAGGCAGGTTCCTTTATAGCAATCAGCCCCAGCATTTT; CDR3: CASYKGRFLYSNQPQHF
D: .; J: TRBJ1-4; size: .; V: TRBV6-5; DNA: TGTGCCAGCAGAACAGACTACGGACGTGAAAAACTGTTTTTT; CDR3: CASRTDYGREKLFF
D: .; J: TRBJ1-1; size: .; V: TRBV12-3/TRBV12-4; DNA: TGTGCCAGCAGTGCCCCAGGGTCGCGAGCTTTCTTT; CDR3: CASSAPGSRAFF
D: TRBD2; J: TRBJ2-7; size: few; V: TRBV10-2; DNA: TGCGCCAGCAGTGAGTCGGGTAGCGGGAGGGCCATTGAGCAGTACTTC; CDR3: CASSESGSGRAIEQYF
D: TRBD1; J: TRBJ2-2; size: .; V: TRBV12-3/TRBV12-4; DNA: TGTGCCAGCAGGGGACAGTTCACCGGGGAGCTGTTTTTT; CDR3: CASRGQFTGELFF
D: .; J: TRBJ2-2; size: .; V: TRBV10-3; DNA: TGTGCCATCAGTGAGTCAGTAGGGAGCAGGACCGGGGAGCTGTTTTTT; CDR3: CAISESVGSRTGELFF
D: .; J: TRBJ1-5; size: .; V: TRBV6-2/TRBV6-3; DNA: TGTGCCAGCAGCCTCCGCGACAGAGGTAGCAATCAGCCCCAGCATTTT; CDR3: CASSLRDRGSNQPQHF
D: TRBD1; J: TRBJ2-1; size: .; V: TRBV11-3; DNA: TGTGCCAGCAGTTCCGTAGGGACAGGGGGCTTGGATGAGCAGTTCTTC; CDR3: CASSSVGTGGLDEQFF
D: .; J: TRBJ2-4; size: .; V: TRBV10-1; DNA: TGCGCCAGCAGTAATCCTTTAGCCAAAAACATTCAGTACTTC; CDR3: CASSNPLAKNIQYF
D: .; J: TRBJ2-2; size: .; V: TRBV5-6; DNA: TGTGCCAGCAGCTTGGGGGGAGTCACCGGGGAGCTGTTTTTT; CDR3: CASSLGGVTGELFF
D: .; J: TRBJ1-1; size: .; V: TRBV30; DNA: TGTGCCTGGAAAATTGGACTACCTAACACTGAAGCTTTCTTT; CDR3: CAWKIGLPNTEAFF